The sample holds a few counts of the clone carrying this T cell receptor beta chain. What it binds is unknown. V shed 0 bases and J shed 10 bases, with 10 bases lying between them. Germline loops: CDR1 DFQATT, CDR2 SNEGSKA (reference sequence). The CDR3 consists of 12 residues. The data were obtained in a study of blood T cells in healthy people across ages. Study results and limitations: Per million T cells, TCR beta diversity dropped roughly linearly as age increased. Underestimates were what the diversity estimates from one million T cells were considered to be. A conclusive naive versus antigen-experienced comparison was prevented by the unsorted PBMCs.

The use of a sample-barcoded 5' primer and a J-beta primer mix characterized a second PCR of about 7 to 12 cycles. TCRdb processed the 5' RACE reads anew with MiXCR; each CDR3 protein has one entry. The sample has over a million distinct CDR3 sequences, approximately 42% seen once. This rearrangement joins TRBV20-1 to TRBJ2-1; D is unclear. The TCR comes from a woman between 18 and 29 years old in good health. Source material: blood. In DNA, the CDR3 is TGCAGTGCTAGAGAGGGGTCCTACGAGCAGTTCTTC. Its protein is CSAREGSYEQFF.